These 16 T cell receptor beta chains originate from one sample sequenced in a study of molecular identifiers for immune sequencing clone quantification. TCRdb redid the calling of the PCR reads with MiXCR, one entry per CDR3 protein. The sample shows just over 95,000 distinct CDR3 sequences, approximately 25% of them seen only once. Material: naive CD8+ T cells from blood, with Jurkat cell RNA spiked in. Subset noted: FACS-sorted CD8+CD4-CCR7+CD45RA+ naive T cells. These receptors were obtained from a human donor in good health. Some libraries in this study had Jurkat cell RNA spiked in.

This clonotype was seen ten or more times. The V and J genes are TRBV9 and TRBJ2-7; tentatively, D is TRBD1 or TRBD2 (7 bases each). CDR1 and CDR2 from the germline V gene are SGDLS and YYNGEE. The CDR3 sequence is 14 residues long. V lost 5 bases, J lost 7 bases, and 19 bases lay in between. The CDR3 region has the DNA TGTGCCAGCAGTGCAGCAGGGGGGGGTTCGGAGCAGTACTTC. It codes for CASSAAGGGSEQYF.

This clonotype was counted between two and nine times. The chain joins TRBV2 to TRBJ2-7; no firm D call. The CDR3 covers 15 residues. Germline-derived CDR1 and CDR2 are SNHLY and FYNNEI. V was cut by 5 bases and J by 2 bases, with 16 bases left in between. The CDR3 protein is CASSPLLKTPYEQYF. In DNA form, the CDR3 reads TGTGCCAGCAGTCCTCTACTTAAAACCCCCTACGAGCAGTACTTC.

The table lists this clonotype with many counts. The genes are TRBV12-3 or TRBV12-4 and TRBJ2-1, with D maybe TRBD2 (7 bases). The CDR3 is made up of 15 amino acids. V gave up 5 bases and J gave up 8 bases, with 19 bases separating them. CDR3 protein: CASSPILGGGHEQFF. The CDR3 coding sequence is TGTGCCAGCAGTCCCATTTTGGGGGGGGGCCATGAGCAGTTCTTC.

This clonotype was recorded many times. The chain links TRBV20-1 to TRBJ2-3; no firm D call. CDR1 DFQATT and CDR2 SNEGSKA come from the germline V gene (reference sequence). The CDR3 covers 14 residues. V was pared by 0 bases and J by 2 bases, with 9 bases between. Here the CDR3 reads CSARDRDFTDTQYF. The CDR3 coding sequence is TGCAGTGCTAGAGATAGAGACTTCACAGATACGCAGTATTTT.

This clonotype was seen at least ten times. The chain is built from TRBV29-1 and TRBJ2-7; D is perhaps TRBD1 (5 bases). The CDR3 covers 12 residues. CDR1 is SQVTM and CDR2 is ANQGSEA in the germline V gene. CDR3 sequence reads: CIKSRAGNEQYF. CDR3 bases: TGCATCAAAAGCAGGGCAGGGAACGAGCAGTACTTC.

The table lists this clonotype with a few counts. The rearrangement uses TRBV29-1 and TRBJ2-7, with 16 bases aligning to TRBD2. Losses at the gene ends were 7 bases for V and 7 bases for J; bases not matched to a gene: 10. CDR1 SQVTM and CDR2 ANQGSEA come from the germline V gene. This CDR3 is built from 15 residues. CDR3 DNA: TGCAGCGCCGAGGGACTAGCGGGAGGGCTTTTGGAGCAGTACTTC. It encodes CSAEGLAGGLLEQYF.

This chain uses TRBV11-3 with TRBJ2-1; D remains unclear. Trimming pared 0 bases from V and 0 bases from J, leaving 9 bases between. The germline CDR1 and CDR2 sequences are SGHNT and YENEEA. This CDR3 spans 16 amino acids. The CDR3 region is CASSLDPDSSYNEQFF. CDR3 bases: TGTGCCAGCAGCTTAGATCCTGATAGCTCCTACAATGAGCAGTTCTTC.

This clonotype was counted ten times or more. The chain combines TRBV21-1 with TRBJ2-3. TRBV21-1 is deemed a pseudogene. This CDR3 has 15 amino acids. DNA for the CDR3: TGTGCCAGCAGCAACCCGTCCAGAATTGACGATACGCAGTATTTT. Translating gives CASSNPSRIDDTQYF.

Comment on this clonotype: A single base separates this from a much larger clone, so it may be a read error. The chain combines TRBV20-1 with TRBJ2-7, with D possibly matching TRBD2 (5 bases). Germline CDR1 reads DFQATT; CDR2 reads SNEGSKA (reference sequence). Trimming cost V 1 base and J 3 bases, with 10 bases left between them. CDR3 length: 13 residues. CDR3 nucleotide sequence: TGCAGTGCTAGAGGCGGGCTAAACTACGAGCAGTACTTC. Translation gives CSARGGLNYEQYF.

This clonotype was detected many times. The V and J genes are TRBV27 and TRBJ1-1; 11 bases match TRBD1. CDR3 size: 18 residues. The J segment lost 0 bases and the V segment lost 4 bases, leaving 10 bases of the junction unmatched. CDR1 and CDR2 (germline): MNHEY, SMNVEV (reference sequence). This chain's CDR3 is CASSSRTGGYPVNTEAFF. The CDR3, as DNA: TGTGCCAGCAGTTCAAGGACAGGGGGCTACCCTGTGAACACTGAAGCTTTCTTT.

This clonotype was observed a few times. The junction does not match germline at one end; this may be a read error. The chain links TRBV7-9 to TRBJ1-5, with no clear D. CDR1 is SEHNR, CDR2 FQNEAQ, per germline (reference sequence). This CDR3 has 14 amino acids. The CDR3 coding sequence is TGTGCCAGCAGCTTAACAAGCAGCAGTCAGCCCCAGCATTTT. As protein: CASSLTSSSQPQHF.

With respect to this clonotype: This sequence may be a read error, since a much larger clone differs from it by one base. CDR3 nucleotide sequence: TGCGCCAGCAGCTTACCACCGGGACGCAAGCAGTATTTT. Amino acid sequence: CASSLPPGRKQYF. J is TRBJ2-3 and V is TRBV5-1; D tentatively reads TRBD1 or TRBD2 (5 bases each). The CDR3 has 13 amino acids. Trimming shortened V by 2 bases and J by 11 bases, and 15 bases separated the two germline ends. The V gene's germline CDR1 is SGHRS and CDR2 YFSETQ.

Many counts were recorded for this clonotype. The V call is TRBV12-3 or TRBV12-4, the J call TRBJ1-2; D unresolved. This CDR3 is built from 13 residues. The V gene lost 2 bases and the J gene lost 2 bases, with 6 bases spanning the gap. The CDR3 protein is CASSLSENYGYTF. In nucleotides, the CDR3 is TGTGCCAGCAGTTTAAGCGAAAACTATGGCTACACCTTC.

CDR3 sequence (DNA): TGTGCCAGCAGCTTTTTTAGCAGACATGAGCAGTTCTTC. Protein sequence: CASSFFSRHEQFF. The chain links TRBV11-2 to TRBJ2-1, with unresolved D. This CDR3 contains 13 residues. Trimming left V 3 bases short and J 8 bases short, with 11 bases between. Per germline, CDR1 SGHAT and CDR2 FQNNGV.

Of note for this clonotype: With a much larger clone just one base away, this may be a read error. The chain joins TRBV28 to TRBJ2-5; D is tentatively TRBD1 or TRBD2 (6 bases each). The germline V gene encodes CDR1 MDHEN and CDR2 SYDVKM. The CDR3 is 14 residues long. CDR3 sequence: CATKETGSGEPQYF. The CDR3 DNA reads as TGTGCCACCAAAGAGACAGGCTCGGGAGAGCCCCAGTACTTC.

This clonotype occurred many times. The rearrangement uses TRBV4-1 and TRBJ1-1; 7 nucleotides align to TRBD1. Trimming at V came to 2 bases and at J to 5 bases, leaving 8 bases not matched to a gene. The germline V gene has CDR1 MGHRA and CDR2 YSYEKL. This CDR3 comprises 15 residues. The chain's CDR3 is CASSQTERGRTEAFF. The DNA for the CDR3 is TGCGCCAGCAGCCAAACGGAGAGGGGGCGGACTGAAGCTTTCTTT.